This passage covers 27 T cell receptor beta chains from one sample sequenced in a study of T cell clonality in common variable immunodeficiency. General observations from the study: Reportedly, TCR beta sequences from common variable immunodeficiency showed fewer deletions and N-nucleotide insertions.

Their target antigens are unknown. Data came from immunoSEQ multiplex PCR; TCRdb stores just in-frame clones and leaves some out. There are around 40,000 clones in the sample, none observed a single time. Sequencing input: peripheral blood mononuclear cells. The source is a human donor with common variable immunodeficiency.

This clone was seen more than once but under ten times. The read stops 3 residues short of the end of the CDR3; the missing end is completed from the germline J gene. The chain joins TRBV7-9 to TRBJ2-3, with TRBD1 identical over 9 bases. The trim removed 6 bases at V and 5 bases at J, leaving 6 bases unmatched. Per the germline V gene, CDR1 is SEHNR and CDR2 is FQNEAQ (reference sequence). This CDR3 is 14 amino acids long. The CDR3 protein is CASSQGQGGDTQYF. CDR3 bases read: TGTGCCAGCAGTCAGGGACAGGGAGGAGATACG.

This clone was found many times. The CDR3 extends 3 residues past the end of the read, so its final part is completed from the germline J gene. The chain recombines TRBV20-1 with TRBJ2-1; TRBD2 agrees at 13 bases. The CDR3 is 17 residues long. The junction had 7 bases not matched to a gene; V was cut back by 0 bases and J by 5 bases. The germline V gene has CDR1 DFQATT and CDR2 SNEGSKA (reference sequence). The CDR3 DNA, read in part, is TGCAGTGCTAGAGATGCACTAGCGGGGGGGCCAAACAATGAG. The encoded protein is CSARDALAGGPNNE. In full, the CDR3 is CSARDALAGGPNNEQFF.

The CDR3 loop reads CAWSRDTSTYNEQFF. Partial CDR3 DNA: TGTGCCTGGAGTCGAGACACCTCAACCTACAATGAG. The V and J genes are TRBV30 and TRBJ2-1; the D is unclear. From the germline J gene comes the end of the CDR3, since the read stops 3 residues before it. CDR1 GTSNPN and CDR2 SVGIG come from the germline V gene (reference sequence). This CDR3 has 15 amino acids. Between the trimmed V and J ends, which lost 2 bases and 2 bases, there was a span of 13 bases. Full variable domain (missing parts from reference TRBV30 and TRBJ2-1): SQTIHQWPATLVQPVGSPLSLECTVEGTSNPNLYWYRQAAGRGLQLLFYSVGIGQISSEVPQNLSASRPQDRQFILSSKKLLLSDSGFYLCAWSRDTSTYNEQFFGPGTRLTVL.

This clone has more than one count but fewer than ten. The CDR3 end lies 3 residues beyond the end of the read and is filled in from the germline J gene. The V call is TRBV19, the J call TRBJ1-1; no clear D gene. Looked up from germline, CDR1 is LNHDA and CDR2 is SQIVND (reference sequence). V lost 3 bases and J lost 2, with 16 bases in between. The CDR3 is made up of 16 amino acids. The sequenced part of the CDR3 DNA is TGTGCCAGTAGTATTTGGGGAAGCGGTGGAAACACTGAA. Residues: CASSIWGSGGNTE. The entire CDR3 protein reads CASSIWGSGGNTEAFF.

This clone was observed a handful of times. The CDR3 is cut off 3 residues early in the read; its end comes from the germline J gene. The chain uses TRBV7-2 and TRBJ2-1; TRBD2 matches 9 bases. This CDR3 region has 15 residues. Trimming took 6 bases from V and 5 from J; bases not matched to a gene: 8. CDR1 and CDR2 from the germline V gene are SGHTA and FQGNSA. CDR3 residues: CASSELAGMNNEQFF. The sequenced CDR3 bases are TGTGCCAGCAGTGAGCTAGCGGGGATGAACAATGAG.

The sample holds many counts of this clone. The CDR3 end falls 3 residues outside the read, so it is completed with the germline J gene. The chain is built from TRBV5-1 and TRBJ2-1; 9 positions agree with TRBD2. The J segment lost 6 bases and the V segment lost 4 bases, leaving 8 bases of the junction unmatched. The CDR3 covers 15 residues. Germline V gives CDR1 SGHRS, CDR2 YFSETQ. This CDR3 is CASSPGLASANEQFF. The part of the CDR3 DNA that was read is TGCGCCAGCAGCCCGGGACTAGCCTCGGCCAATGAG.

In the case of this clone: With the read ending 3 residues before the CDR3 end, the germline J gene is used to fill in that end. The chain uses TRBV19 and TRBJ1-1, with D possibly TRBD1 on 5 matching bases. The germline gives CDR1 LNHDA, CDR2 SQIVND (reference sequence). The CDR3 sequence is 15 residues long. V lost 3 bases and J 3 bases, leaving 14 bases between the germline ends. CDR3 DNA, as far as it was read: TGTGCCAGTAGTATTTTCCGACAGACCGACACTGAA. Its protein product is CASSIFRQTDTE. The whole CDR3 is CASSIFRQTDTEAFF.

This clone was seen at least ten times. The read comes to an end 3 residues before the CDR3 does, leaving the germline J gene to fill in the end. The chain is built from TRBV2 and TRBJ2-7; D gene unclear. V was trimmed by 4 bases and J by 2 bases, leaving 15 bases between them. CDR3 size: 15 residues. Germline V gives CDR1 SNHLY, CDR2 FYNNEI. The CDR3 protein is CASSVSGSQAYEQYF. The CDR3 DNA, read in part, is TGTGCCAGCAGTGTATCAGGATCCCAGGCCTACGAG.

In its sample, this clone was seen many times. Read data end 3 residues before the CDR3 end; the end is taken from the germline J gene. The chain links TRBV29-1 to TRBJ2-7, with TRBD1 identical over 8 bases. Germline CDR1 is SQVTM and CDR2 is ANQGSEA. V lost 0 bases and J lost 2; bases outside the gene matches: 3. The CDR3 sequence is 14 residues long. This CDR3 is CSVEEGTGTYEQYF. The part of the CDR3 DNA that was read is TGCAGCGTTGAAGAGGGGACAGGTACCTACGAG.

This clone was seen only a few times. The read gets to within 3 residues of the CDR3 end, and the germline J gene fills in the rest. The chain has TRBV30 and TRBJ1-1, with 9 bases lining up with TRBD1. The CDR3 loop spans 13 amino acids. The trim removed 7 bases at V and 6 bases at J, leaving 9 bases unmatched. CDR1 GTSNPN and CDR2 SVGIG come from the germline V gene (reference sequence). The CDR3 loop reads CAFTGQGFAEAFF. The CDR3 bases that were read are TGTGCCTTCACCGGACAGGGGTTTGCTGAA. The full variable domain, in which reference TRBV30 and TRBJ1-1 provide the parts outside the CDR3, is SQTIHQWPATLVQPVGSPLSLECTVEGTSNPNLYWYRQAAGRGLQLLFYSVGIGQISSEVPQNLSASRPQDRQFILSSKKLLLSDSGFYLCAFTGQGFAEAFFGQGTRLTVV.

Comments on this clone: The CDR3 end is not reached by the read, which stops 3 residues before it; the germline J gene fills it in. V and J are TRBV5-1 and TRBJ2-3, with 11 bases lining up with TRBD1. The CDR3 length is 15 residues. V lost 4 bases to trimming and J lost 3 bases; unmatched junction nucleotides: 4. From germline, CDR1 is SGHRS and CDR2 YFSETQ. CDR3 loop: CASSLRDRGTDTQYF. The CDR3 bases that were read are TGCGCCAGCAGCCTCCGGGACAGGGGGACAGATACG.

In its sample, this clone was seen many times. The CDR3 DNA, read in part, is TGTGCCTGGAGTACAGGGGTGAACACTGAA. Protein sequence: CAWSTGVNTE. The complete CDR3 reads CAWSTGVNTEAFF. V gene TRBV30 combines with J gene TRBJ1-1, with 7 bases that match TRBD1. From the germline J gene comes the end of the CDR3, since the read stops 3 residues before it. This CDR3 spans 13 amino acids. Germline V gives CDR1 GTSNPN, CDR2 SVGIG (reference sequence). V was clipped by 2 bases and J by 0 bases; unmatched bases: 0.

This clone has at least ten counts. The CDR3 end lies 3 residues beyond the end of the read and is filled in from the germline J gene. The chain carries TRBV7-2 and TRBJ1-5, with a tentative D call TRBD1 (5 bases). Trimming cost V 5 bases and J 4 bases, with 15 bases left between them. The germline CDR1 and CDR2 sequences are SGHTA and FQGNSA. This CDR3 has 15 residues. CDR3: CASSQGHGLNQPQHF. The part of the CDR3 DNA that was read is TGTGCCAGCAGCCAAGGACATGGCCTTAATCAGCCC.

This clone was observed many times. The CDR3 goes on 3 residues after the read ends, and that part is filled in from the germline J gene. This sequence joins TRBV3-1 (or the pseudogene TRBV3-2) and TRBJ2-1; 15 bases fit TRBD2. The ends lost 6 bases at V and 7 bases at J; junction bases unmatched: 4. Germline CDR1 and CDR2: LGHDT and YNNKEL (reference sequence). The CDR3 runs 15 residues. The CDR3 bases that were read are TGTGCCAGCAGGAACGGGACTAGCGGGGGGAATGAG. Translated, it gives CASRNGTSGGNE. In full, the CDR3 is CASRNGTSGGNEQFF.

Concerning this clone itself: With the read ending 3 residues before the CDR3 end, the germline J gene is used to fill in that end. The chain employs TRBV5-1 and TRBJ2-3; 9 bases agree with TRBD1. Germline V gives CDR1 SGHRS, CDR2 YFSETQ. Unmatched junction bases numbered 5, after V lost 0 bases and J lost 6 bases. The CDR3 sequence is 15 residues long. CDR3 sequence reads: CASSLGDRASDTQYF. CDR3 bases read: TGCGCCAGCAGCTTGGGGGACAGGGCGTCGGATACG.

The CDR3 sequence is CASSFRGQGNTEAFF. The sequenced CDR3 bases are TGCGCCAGCAGCTTTAGGGGACAGGGGAACACTGAA. The chain employs TRBV5-1 and TRBJ1-1; 9 nucleotides line up with TRBD1. The sequence runs out 3 residues before the end of the CDR3; the remainder is reconstructed from the germline J gene. Germline V CDR1 and CDR2: SGHRS, YFSETQ. Trimming removed 2 bases from V and 1 base from J; junction bases left unmatched: 3. CDR3 size: 15 residues.

In regard to this clone: Read data end 3 residues before the CDR3 end; the end is taken from the germline J gene. The chain couples TRBV5-5 to TRBJ2-7; D may be TRBD1 or TRBD2 (6 bases each). Per the germline V gene, CDR1 is SGHKS and CDR2 is YYEKEE (reference sequence). The CDR3 length is 14 residues. The V and J ends lost 0 bases and 3 bases respectively, with 10 bases between them. The covered CDR3 bases are TGTGCCAGCAGCTTGGCTGGAGGGGGCTACGAG. As protein: CASSLAGGGYE. The full CDR3 reads CASSLAGGGYEQYF.

Note on this clone: From the germline J gene comes the end of the CDR3, since the read stops 3 residues before it. This chain uses TRBV5-4 with TRBJ2-5; 7 bases fit TRBD1. Germline assignment: CDR1 SGHNT and CDR2 YYREEE (reference sequence). The CDR3 is 16 residues long. With 2 bases clipped from V and 5 bases from J, the junction kept 12 bases outside the gene matches. The part of the CDR3 DNA that was read is TGTGCCAGCAGCTTCTTTGGGGCCGGCAGGGGGGAGACC. This translates into CASSFFGAGRGET. The whole CDR3 is CASSFFGAGRGETQYF.

This clone has ten or more counts. The junction shows a germline mismatch at one end, possibly a read error. The read terminates 3 residues ahead of where the CDR3 ends, so the germline J gene completes it. The rearrangement links TRBV5-1 to TRBJ2-1; 10 nucleotides align to TRBD1. Germline V gene data show CDR1 as SGHRS and CDR2 as YFSETQ. The CDR3 covers 14 residues. The CDR3: CASCLGQGLDEQFF. The covered CDR3 bases are TGCGCCAGCTGCTTGGGACAGGGGTTGGATGAG.

Comment on this clone: The CDR3 end falls 3 residues outside the read, so it is completed with the germline J gene. The chain combines TRBV20-1 with TRBJ2-3; 8 nucleotides align to TRBD1. Germline V gives CDR1 DFQATT, CDR2 SNEGSKA (reference sequence). The V and J ends lost 6 bases and 6 bases, in that order; junction bases with no gene match: 11. The CDR3 contains 14 residues. Incomplete CDR3 DNA: TGCAGTGCGACCGTGGACAGGGCTTCGGATACG. It codes for CSATVDRASDT. The CDR3 in its entirety is CSATVDRASDTQYF.

As regards this clone: This sample also contains other DNA sequences that code for the same CDR3. The DNA read from the CDR3 is TGCAGTGCCAGCCGGGACAGCCGTTCGGGGACC. This codes for CSASRDSRSGT. The CDR3 in its entirety is CSASRDSRSGTQYF. The rearrangement links TRBV20-1 to TRBJ2-5, with 7 bases aligning to TRBD1. The read ends 3 residues shy of where the CDR3 ends; the end is completed using the germline J gene. V dropped 6 bases and J dropped 7; count of bases not matched to a gene: 14. Germline assignment: CDR1 DFQATT and CDR2 SNEGSKA (reference sequence). This CDR3 spans 14 amino acids.

A remark on this clone: The CDR3 end is not reached by the read, which stops 3 residues before it; the germline J gene fills it in. This sequence joins TRBV29-1 and TRBJ2-5; the match to TRBD2 covers 11 bases. The CDR3 length is 15 residues. Germline V gene lookup returns CDR1 SQVTM and CDR2 ANQGSEA. The V and J ends lost 7 bases and 4 bases, in that order; junction bases with no gene match: 11. CDR3 region: CSGLSGGAFRETQYF. The sequenced CDR3 bases are TGCAGCGGGCTTAGCGGGGGGGCGTTTCGAGAGACC.

With respect to this clone: The read stops 3 residues short of the end of the CDR3; the missing end is completed from the germline J gene. The gene calls are TRBV7-6 and TRBJ1-1; 10 bases are shared with TRBD1. This CDR3 has 16 amino acids. The germline V gene encodes CDR1 SGHVS and CDR2 FNYEAQ. V lost 1 base and J lost 0; bases outside the gene matches: 2. The CDR3 sequence is CASSLVTGGLNTEAFF. CDR3 DNA, as far as it was read: TGTGCCAGCAGCTTAGTGACAGGGGGCTTGAACACTGAA.

In this sample, this clone turned up many times. Sequencing ends 3 residues short of the CDR3 end; the germline J gene provides the rest. The chain links TRBV20-1 to TRBJ2-1, with a tentative D call TRBD2 (5 bases). Deletions cut 0 bases from V and 5 bases from J, with 11 bases between. CDR3 length: 14 residues. Germline V gene sequence: CDR1 DFQATT, CDR2 SNEGSKA (reference sequence). CDR3 residues: CSARDLTRHNEQFF. Partial CDR3 DNA: TGCAGTGCTAGAGATCTCACTAGGCACAATGAG.

This clone was counted at least ten times. The read ends 3 residues shy of where the CDR3 ends; the end is completed using the germline J gene. In the same sample, other DNA sequences code for this CDR3. The rearrangement joins TRBV29-1 to TRBJ2-2, with D perhaps TRBD2 (6 bases). Trimming cost V 3 bases and J 2 bases, with 7 bases left between them. This CDR3 contains 13 residues. Per the germline V gene, CDR1 is SQVTM and CDR2 is ANQGSEA. This chain's CDR3 is CSVEGGNTGELFF. The part of the CDR3 DNA that was read is TGCAGCGTTGAGGGGGGAAACACCGGGGAG.

A few counts support this clone. Read coverage stops 3 residues before the CDR3 terminus; the germline J gene supplies the remainder. This rearrangement joins TRBV7-9 to TRBJ2-7, with D perhaps TRBD2 (6 bases). Trimming cost V 5 bases and J 6 bases, with 17 bases left between them. Per the germline V gene, CDR1 is SEHNR and CDR2 is FQNEAQ (reference sequence). The CDR3 runs 14 residues. CDR3 sequence: CASSPRDFETEQYF. CDR3 DNA (partial): TGTGCCAGCAGCCCCCGGGACTTCGAAACCGAG.

This clone occurred many times. Coverage ceases 3 residues before the CDR3 finishes, and the germline J gene fills in the end. The V call is TRBV23-1, the J call TRBJ2-5; D not certain. TRBV23-1 is an open reading frame whose function is uncertain. V gave up 4 bases and J gave up 5 bases, with 11 bases separating them. The CDR3 spans 13 residues. CDR3 protein: CASSLQHLETQYF. CDR3 DNA (partial): TGCGCCAGCAGTCTACAGCACTTGGAGACC.